What follows are 4 T cell receptor beta chains derived from one specimen sequenced in a study of human T cells and chemical hapten exposure. Documented time point: patch test 1, 2 weeks after DPC sensitization. Treatment specified: therapeutic diphenylcyclopropenone sensitization with weekly scalp DPC. TCRdb reprocessed the RACE reads via MiXCR and lists one record per CDR3 protein. Of roughly 70,000 distinct CDR3 sequences listed, 32% are singletons. The sequencing here drew on whole blood, taken in connection with sensitization to the hapten diphenylcyclopropenone (DPC). These receptors all stem from a man in his forties with alopecia areata. Some clones in this sample may be carry-over from other donors' samples.

The chain joins TRBV7-9 to TRBJ2-7; unclear D gene. Germline V gives CDR1 SEHNR, CDR2 FQNEAQ (reference sequence). The V and J ends lost 5 bases and 2 bases respectively, with 16 bases between them. The CDR3 is 15 residues long. The CDR3 loop is CASSAGGKHTYEQYF. CDR3 coding DNA: TGTGCCAGCAGCGCCGGTGGTAAGCACACCTACGAGCAGTACTTC.

In the case of this clonotype: Germline and junction disagree at one end, which may indicate a read error. This chain joins TRBV28 and TRBJ2-1, with D uncertain. The CDR3 is made up of 11 amino acids. Germline V gives CDR1 MDHEN, CDR2 SYDVKM. DNA for the CDR3: TGTGCCAGCAGTGACCCCCAGCTAGTCCGCTTC. This gives the protein CASSDPQLVRF.

The chain employs TRBV9 and TRBJ2-7; D perhaps matches TRBD1 (6 bases). Trimming pared 0 bases from V and 3 bases from J, leaving 10 bases between. Germline V CDR1 and CDR2: SGDLS, YYNGEE. The CDR3 sequence is 14 residues long. The CDR3 bases are TGTGCCAGCAGCGTAGGTCCAGGGGACTACGAGCAGTACTTC. It is translated as CASSVGPGDYEQYF.

The chain carries TRBV29-1 and TRBJ1-4; TRBD1 might be the D (6 bases). The germline V and J ends were trimmed by 6 bases and 0 bases, with 11 bases remaining between them. This CDR3 region has 14 residues. Germline V CDR1 and CDR2: SQVTM, ANQGSEA. The chain's CDR3 is CSVSRGATNEKLFF. In DNA, the CDR3 is TGCAGCGTGTCCAGGGGTGCAACTAATGAAAAACTGTTTTTT.